The clone carrying this T cell receptor (beta chain) occurred many times. The V end lost 2 bases, the J end lost 9 bases, and 9 bases lay between the germline ends. Germline V gene data show CDR1 as MNHEY and CDR2 as SVGAGI. The CDR3 is made up of 12 amino acids. The data stem from a study of T-cell memory formation after mild COVID-19. TCRdb called the 5' RACE reads again in MiXCR, with one record for every CDR3 protein. The sample includes 220,000 or so distinct CDR3 sequences, roughly 10% of them seen just once. The sequence came from a young man who had mild COVID-19 (a few samples of this study predate the infection). Cell type and time point are not known. The chain is built from TRBV6-5 and TRBJ2-3; tentatively, D is TRBD1 or TRBD2 (5 bases each). Sequenced: PBMCs or a T cell subset sorted from them (not recorded which). The CDR3 region has the DNA TGTGCCAGCAGTTACGGGGGAAGGACGCAGTATTTT. This sequence encodes CASSYGGRTQYF.